The present T cell receptor (beta chain) was sequenced within a study of cytomegalovirus exposure and HLA in healthy donors. Repertoires were generated with immunoSEQ multiplex PCR, while TCRdb's copy carries only in-frame clones and drops some. The table includes approximately 150,000 clones, more than 70% detected once. This CDR3 is 14 amino acids long. Deletions cut 3 bases from V and 6 bases from J, with 15 bases between. Looked up from germline, CDR1 is MDHEN and CDR2 is SYDVKM. The V call is TRBV28, the J call TRBJ2-7; perhaps TRBD1 as D (5 bases). Sequenced material: PBMCs. The sequence derives from a young man in good health and CMV-seropositive. CDR3 sequence: CASSFTRVTTEQYF. CDR3 nucleotides: TGTGCCAGCAGTTTCACCAGGGTAACTACCGAGCAGTACTTC.